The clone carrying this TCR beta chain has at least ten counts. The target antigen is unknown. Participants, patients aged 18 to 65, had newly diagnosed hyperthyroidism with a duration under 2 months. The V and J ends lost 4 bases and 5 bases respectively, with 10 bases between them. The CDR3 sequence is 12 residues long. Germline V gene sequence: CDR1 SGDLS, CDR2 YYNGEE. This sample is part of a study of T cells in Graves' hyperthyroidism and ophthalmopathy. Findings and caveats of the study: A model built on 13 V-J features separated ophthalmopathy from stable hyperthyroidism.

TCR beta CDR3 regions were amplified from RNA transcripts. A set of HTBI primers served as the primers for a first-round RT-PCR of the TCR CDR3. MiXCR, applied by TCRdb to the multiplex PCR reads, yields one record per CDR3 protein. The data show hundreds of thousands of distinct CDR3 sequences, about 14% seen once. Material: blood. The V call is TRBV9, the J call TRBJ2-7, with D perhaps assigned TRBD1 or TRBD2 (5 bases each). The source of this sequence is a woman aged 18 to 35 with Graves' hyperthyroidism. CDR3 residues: CASSPRGHEQYF. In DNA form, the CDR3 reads TGTGCCAGCAGCCCTCGGGGCCACGAGCAGTACTTC.